A selection of T cell receptor beta chains follows, all from one sample in a study of OX40 agonist ivuxolimab in advanced cancers. Method: immunoSEQ multiplex PCR; TCRdb's copy keeps in-frame clones and lacks some. The table records more than 70,000 clones, around 91% of them present only once. This specimen was CD4+ or CD8+ T cells sorted from blood, taken in a trial of the OX40 agonist ivuxolimab. These receptors were obtained from an adult with an advanced solid tumor such as melanoma, head and neck, liver or kidney cancer. Each CDR3 is given with its conserved first and last residue.

v_call	j_call	cdr3_aa
TRBV5-1	TRBJ1-2	CASSLEGTSYGYTF
TRBV2	TRBJ1-1	CASRLTWESEAFF
TRBV2	TRBJ1-5	CASSGITTYSNQPQHF
TRBV27	TRBJ2-1	CASRPSTGEQFF
TRBV11-2	TRBJ1-6	CASSLFARQGIDSPLHF
TRBV18	TRBJ1-1	CASSPLGGNTEAFF
TRBV5-1	TRBJ2-2	CASSLTRDRHITGELFF
TRBV23-1	TRBJ1-1	CASRSGGPEAFF
TRBV6-1	TRBJ1-1	CASSGDNRNTEAFF
TRBV7-6	TRBJ1-6	CASRRNRENSPLHF
TRBV18	TRBJ2-3	CASSPTSGSTDTQYF
TRBV7-9	TRBJ1-4	CASSLGDPRGEEKLFF
TRBV29-1	TRBJ1-2	CSVEDRGGQLVPYGYTF
TRBV29-1	TRBJ2-6	CSTTGTGANVLTF
TRBV19	TRBJ1-2	CASSMRISNYGYTF
TRBV4-2	TRBJ2-1	CASSRLTSGTVNEQFF
TRBV28	TRBJ2-1	CASSLWEGVYEQFF
TRBV10-3	TRBJ2-3	CAISATGLADTDTQYF
TRBV11-3	TRBJ1-2	CASSLDLGTGLTCWGGYTF
TRBV7-2	TRBJ2-1	CASSPLSTYNEQFF
TRBV2	TRBJ2-7	CASSGVNVLRGIEQYF
TRBV5-1	TRBJ1-1	CASSLALGAGTEAFF
TRBV6-5	TRBJ1-5	CASSYSGVSNQPQHF
TRBV7-2	TRBJ2-2	CASSQYVPQNTGELFF
TRBV30	TRBJ1-1	CAWSVGQTQSVAFF
TRBV9	TRBJ1-2	CASSAGTGDGYTF
TRBV29-1	TRBJ2-1	CSVVDRGRTNEQFF
TRBV7-8	TRBJ1-4	CASSRRGTMFF
TRBV6-5	TRBJ1-1	CASSTTNTEAFF
TRBV28	TRBJ2-7	CASSFPPYEQYF
TRBV1	TRBJ1-1	CTSSQMHRGVERAFF
TRBV18	TRBJ1-1	CASSLQGANTEAFF
TRBV14	TRBJ1-1	CASSQDGDRPNTEAFF
TRBV7-8	TRBJ2-1	CASALYNEQFF
TRBV11-2	TRBJ1-1	CASSLVGAGVTEAFF
TRBV28	TRBJ2-1	CASSPDWDEQFF
TRBV28	TRBJ1-3	CASSLERGGGNTIYF
TRBV7-9	TRBJ2-5	CASSQQDSGTQYF
TRBV4-1	TRBJ2-1	CASSEAGVLTNEQFF
TRBV5-4	TRBJ2-3	CASSPQGGGADTQYF
TRBV2	TRBJ1-1	CASSVNTGGTEAFF
TRBV14	TRBJ1-2	CASSQERTVVGYTF
TRBV28	TRBJ1-5	CASTKSPGGLTTQPQHF
TRBV27	TRBJ2-3	CASRRLAGVVTDTQYF
TRBV14	TRBJ2-3	CASSQDSGTVPATQYF
TRBV30	TRBJ1-2	CAWRGGEGGGYTF
TRBV6-5	TRBJ2-2	CASSGYNTGELFF
TRBV5-8	TRBJ2-3	CASSPGWDRADTQYF
TRBV27	TRBJ2-7	CASASGTGAYEQYF
TRBV6-1	TRBJ2-2	CASSDGRGRSGELFF
TRBV5-4	TRBJ2-3	CASSRGSHTDTQYF
TRBV5-1	TRBJ2-2	CASSPDRVNTGELFF
TRBV9	TRBJ2-3	CASSVAGTDTQYF
TRBV2	TRBJ1-5	CASSQPPIGTGGNQPQHF
TRBV18	TRBJ1-2	CASSPRGDILSGYTF
TRBV28	TRBJ1-1	CASSSEGEGSTEAFF
TRBV5-1	TRBJ1-1	CASSLGEFRNNTEAFF
TRBV5-1	TRBJ2-3	CASSLGQGGTDTQYF
TRBV11-3	TRBJ1-1	CASSSLTCGGDPQNTEAFF